The 29 T cell receptor beta chains listed next were all sequenced from one sample in a study of T-cell memory formation after mild COVID-19 (dated by TCRdb to the early 2020s). The receptor library was made with 5' RACE. Sequencing took place on an Illumina NovaSeq 6000. TCRdb trimmed the raw reads at Q25, called clones with MiXCR and kept productive beta chains. Every distinct CDR3 protein forms one entry, paired with its most common genes and DNA. The sample contains some 130,000 distinct CDR3 sequences, under 30% of them found a single time. The top ten clonotypes cover roughly a quarter of the sample. Sequencing used PBMCs or a T cell subset sorted from them (not recorded which). Receptors were obtained from an adult woman who had mild COVID-19 (a few samples of this study predate the infection). The sample titles of this study are shuffled in the database, so cell type and time point are left out; the donor was told from shared clones.

This clonotype was counted a few times. The chain carries TRBV7-9 and TRBJ2-7; 7 bases fit TRBD2. The CDR3 runs to 13 residues. Looked up from germline, CDR1 is SEHNR and CDR2 is FQNEAQ (reference sequence). The trim removed 5 bases at V and 2 bases at J, leaving 3 bases unmatched. CDR3 bases: TGTGCCAGCAGCCAAGGACTAGCCTACGAGCAGTACTTC. This translates into CASSQGLAYEQYF.

The rearrangement links TRBV11-3 to TRBJ2-7; weak D call: TRBD1 (5 bases). Trimming took 3 bases from V and 3 from J, leaving 12 bases between them. CDR1 and CDR2 (germline): SGHNT, YENEEA. CDR3 length: 14 amino acids. The CDR3 DNA follows: TGTGCCAGCAGCTTCTATTTAGGGGACTACGAGCAGTACTTC. Amino acid sequence: CASSFYLGDYEQYF.

This clonotype occurred a few times. The chain has TRBV27 and TRBJ2-1; TRBD1 or TRBD2 may be the D gene (5 bases each). Germline V CDR1 and CDR2: MNHEY, SMNVEV (reference sequence). The CDR3 has 17 residues. V was cut by 4 bases and J by 6 bases, with 22 bases left in between. CDR3 DNA: TGTGCCAGCAGTTCGACCATTGGGACCACCGAAGTCAATGAGCAGTTCTTC. As protein: CASSSTIGTTEVNEQFF.

The chain has TRBV7-6 and TRBJ2-7, with D possibly matching TRBD1 (6 bases). V was shortened by 4 bases and J by 0 bases, with 16 bases between the two germline ends. CDR3 length: 16 residues. Germline V lookup: CDR1 SGHVS, CDR2 FNYEAQ. CDR3 sequence reads: CASSSSGAGVSYEQYF. The CDR3 region has the DNA TGTGCCAGCAGCTCGTCCGGGGCAGGGGTCTCCTACGAGCAGTACTTC.

This clonotype was observed a handful of times. This sequence joins TRBV27 and TRBJ2-5, with TRBD1 matching over 7 bases. Germline trimming cut 5 bases from V and 4 bases from J; bases unmatched to any gene: 13. The CDR3 is 16 residues long. Per germline, CDR1 MNHEY and CDR2 SMNVEV (reference sequence). CDR3 residues: CASSPSPWDSGETQYF. The CDR3 bases are TGTGCCAGCAGTCCCTCCCCGTGGGACAGCGGAGAGACCCAGTACTTC.

The chain recombines TRBV7-9 with TRBJ1-1; D is undetermined. The CDR3 contains 14 residues. The germline V and J ends were trimmed by 4 bases and 7 bases, with 16 bases remaining between them. In germline, CDR1 is SEHNR, CDR2 FQNEAQ (reference sequence). The CDR3, as DNA: TGTGCCAGCAGCTCCCCGACATTAGGCCTTGAAGCTTTCTTT. Its translation: CASSSPTLGLEAFF. The variable domain in full, completed from reference TRBV7-9 and TRBJ1-1, reads DTGVSQNPRHKITKRGQNVTFRCDPISEHNRLYWYRQTLGQGPEFLTYFQNEAQLEKSRLLSDRFSAERPKGSFSTLEIQRTEQGDSAMYLCASSSPTLGLEAFFGQGTRLTVV.

V gene TRBV6-2 or TRBV6-3 combines with J gene TRBJ1-1, with D hard to call. The V end lost 2 bases, the J end lost 4 bases, and 11 bases lay between the germline ends. The CDR3 runs to 14 residues. Germline-derived CDR1 and CDR2 are MNHEY and SVGEGT. CDR3 in DNA: TGTGCCAGCAGTTACCCCCCCCAAGCCACTGAAGCTTTCTTT. As protein: CASSYPPQATEAFF.

This clonotype turned up a few times. V gene TRBV5-6 combines with J gene TRBJ2-5, with TRBD2 matching over 7 bases. The CDR3 spans 16 residues. The V gene end was trimmed by 0 bases and the J gene end by 2 bases; junction bases not matched to a gene: 7. Germline-derived CDR1 and CDR2 are SGHDT and YYEEEE. The CDR3: CASSLDLAVLQETQYF. The DNA for the CDR3 is TGTGCCAGCAGCTTGGACCTAGCGGTCCTACAAGAGACCCAGTACTTC.

The J gene is TRBJ1-2, the V gene TRBV6-6; no clear D. V lost 4 bases and J 2 bases, leaving 17 bases between the germline ends. The CDR3 is 16 residues long. From germline, CDR1 is MNHNY and CDR2 SVGAGI (reference sequence). The CDR3 DNA is TGTGCCAGCAGTTCCTTTGGACTAATTGCGAACTATGGCTACACCTTC. This codes for CASSSFGLIANYGYTF.

The chain joins TRBV24-1 to TRBJ1-2, with D maybe TRBD1 (5 bases). Trimming removed 6 bases from V and 8 bases from J, with 18 bases in between. In germline, CDR1 is KGHDR, CDR2 SFDVKD. The length of the CDR3 is 14 residues. DNA for the CDR3: TGTGCCACCAGTCCGGGACGCGTAAAGGAGGGCTACACCTTC. Protein sequence: CATSPGRVKEGYTF.

This clonotype has more than one count but fewer than ten. The CDR3 loop is CASSPGLAGGENTGELFF. The CDR3 DNA sequence: TGTGCCAGCAGCCCGGGACTAGCGGGAGGGGAGAACACCGGGGAGCTGTTTTTT. V usage is TRBV7-6 and J usage is TRBJ2-2; 16 bases map to TRBD2. This CDR3 comprises 18 residues. V lost 5 bases and J lost 1; bases outside the gene matches: 4. Germline-derived CDR1 and CDR2 are SGHVS and FNYEAQ.

This chain joins TRBV29-1 and TRBJ1-2, with unresolved D. Germline CDR1 SQVTM, CDR2 ANQGSEA. Trimming removed 3 bases at V and 4 bases at J, with 3 bases between. The CDR3 covers 10 residues. This CDR3 reads CSVEVYGYTF. CDR3 coding DNA: TGCAGCGTTGAGGTCTATGGCTACACCTTC.

This clonotype was observed at least ten times. V usage is TRBV20-1 and J usage is TRBJ2-1; D unresolved. Germline V gene lookup returns CDR1 DFQATT and CDR2 SNEGSKA (reference sequence). Trimming removed 6 bases at V and 5 bases at J, with 14 bases between. There are 13 residues in the CDR3. CDR3 in DNA: TGCAGTGCCCAAGCACCGAACCACAATGAGCAGTTCTTC. Its protein is CSAQAPNHNEQFF.

The CDR3 loop is CATSDPASGSEQFF. CDR3 sequence (DNA): TGTGCCACCAGTGACCCGGCTAGCGGGAGTGAGCAGTTCTTC. V usage is TRBV24-1 and J usage is TRBJ2-1; the match to TRBD2 covers 10 bases. The CDR3 runs 14 residues. V shed 4 bases, J shed 9 bases, and the junction held 5 bases outside the gene matches. Germline CDR1 reads KGHDR; CDR2 reads SFDVKD.

Only a few counts were recorded for this clonotype. This chain joins TRBV7-2 and TRBJ1-2, with D possibly TRBD1 on 5 matching bases. The CDR3 extends over 16 amino acids. In germline, CDR1 is SGHTA, CDR2 FQGNSA. V was trimmed by 4 bases and J by 4 bases, leaving 19 bases between them. The CDR3: CASSSPGLGAFYGYTF. The CDR3 region has the DNA TGTGCCAGCAGCTCCCCAGGGTTAGGGGCCTTCTATGGCTACACCTTC.

The chain combines TRBV9 with TRBJ2-7; 9 positions agree with TRBD1. This CDR3 has 16 amino acids. V shed 4 bases and J 6 bases; nucleotides not matched to a gene: 14. Germline V gene data show CDR1 as SGDLS and CDR2 as YYNGEE. The CDR3: CASSQVAGTGLVEQYF. CDR3 DNA: TGTGCCAGCAGCCAGGTCGCCGGGACAGGGTTGGTCGAGCAGTACTTC.

This clonotype turned up a few times. The genes are TRBV6-6 and TRBJ1-1; D uncertain. CDR1 is MNHNY, CDR2 SVGAGI, per germline (reference sequence). The CDR3 is made up of 16 amino acids. Trimming left V 0 bases short and J 4 bases short, with 15 bases between. For the CDR3, the DNA is TGTGCCAGCAGTTACTCGGGCAGGCCCGAAAGCACTGAAGCTTTCTTT. Its translation is CASSYSGRPESTEAFF.

This sequence joins TRBV7-9 and TRBJ1-2, with no clear D. This CDR3 is 12 amino acids long. The germline V and J ends were trimmed by 2 bases and 7 bases, with 8 bases remaining between them. CDR1 SEHNR and CDR2 FQNEAQ come from the germline V gene (reference sequence). The CDR3 DNA is TGTGCCAGCAGCTTATCCCCTTTTGGCTACACCTTC. Amino acids: CASSLSPFGYTF.

The genes are TRBV7-9 and TRBJ2-4, with 9 nucleotides matching TRBD1. Per the germline V gene, CDR1 is SEHNR and CDR2 is FQNEAQ (reference sequence). The CDR3 consists of 14 residues. The junction had 4 bases not matched to a gene; V was cut back by 3 bases and J by 7 bases. The CDR3 DNA reads TGTGCCAGCAGCTTGGACAGGGGTCGTAACATTCAGTACTTC. Translated: CASSLDRGRNIQYF.

The rearrangement uses TRBV7-9 and TRBJ1-6, with a weak D call TRBD1 (5 bases). Trimming shortened V by 3 bases and J by 15 bases, and 12 bases separated the two germline ends. CDR1 and CDR2 (germline): SEHNR, FQNEAQ (reference sequence). This CDR3 has 12 amino acids. The chain's CDR3 is CASSLAGKNLHF. The CDR3 DNA reads as TGTGCCAGCAGCTTGGCAGGGAAGAACCTCCACTTT.

The DNA of the CDR3 is TGCAGTGCTAGAGCCCCAGAGGAGGGTAATTCACCCCTCCACTTT. It yields the protein CSARAPEEGNSPLHF. The chain has TRBV20-1 and TRBJ1-6; D is uncertain. This CDR3 region has 15 residues. The germline V gene has CDR1 DFQATT and CDR2 SNEGSKA (reference sequence). Between the trimmed V and J ends, which lost 1 base and 6 bases, there was a span of 13 bases.

The chain couples TRBV20-1 to TRBJ2-2; D may be TRBD2 (5 bases). CDR3 length: 17 residues. Germline V gives CDR1 DFQATT, CDR2 SNEGSKA (reference sequence). The V gene lost 0 bases and the J gene lost 8 bases, with 22 bases spanning the gap. The CDR3 here is CSAREGFGGGGWGELFF. As DNA, the CDR3 is TGCAGTGCTAGAGAGGGGTTTGGCGGAGGCGGTTGGGGGGAGCTGTTTTTT.

This clonotype was observed a few times. The rearrangement joins TRBV11-2 to TRBJ2-5; weak D call: TRBD2 (6 bases). Trimming removed 0 bases from V and 1 base from J, with 15 bases in between. Per germline, CDR1 SGHAT and CDR2 FQNNGV. The CDR3 spans 17 residues. CDR3 region: CASSLDNWSGSQETQYF. CDR3 in DNA: TGTGCCAGCAGCTTAGATAATTGGAGCGGGTCCCAAGAGACCCAGTACTTC. Full variable domain (missing parts from reference TRBV11-2 and TRBJ2-5): EAGVAQSPRYKIIEKRQSVAFWCNPISGHATLYWYQQILGQGPKLLIQFQNNGVVDDSQLPKDRFSAERLKGVDSTLKIQPAKLEDSAVYLCASSLDNWSGSQETQYFGPGTRLLVL.

The table lists this clonotype with a few counts. This chain uses TRBV12-3 or TRBV12-4 with TRBJ2-7, with D possibly being TRBD1 (6 bases). V shed 4 bases and J shed 0 bases, with 10 bases lying between them. The CDR3 is 14 residues long. The CDR3 DNA sequence: TGTGCCAGCAGTTCCCTGGACAGCTCCTACGAGCAGTACTTC. It yields the protein CASSSLDSSYEQYF.

CDR3 residues: CASSILAGTYNEQFF. DNA of the CDR3: TGTGCCAGCAGCATACTAGCGGGGACCTACAATGAGCAGTTCTTC. The chain is built from TRBV7-2 and TRBJ2-1; 10 bases match TRBD2. With V trimmed by 5 bases and J by 2 bases, 3 bases remained unmatched. CDR3 length: 15 amino acids. CDR1 and CDR2 from the germline V gene are SGHTA and FQGNSA. Looking up the rest from reference TRBV7-2 and TRBJ2-1 gives the full variable domain: GAGVSQSPSNKVTEKGKDVELRCDPISGHTALYWYRQSLGQGLEFLIYFQGNSAPDKSGLPSDRFSAERTGGSVSTLTIQRTQQEDSAVYLCASSILAGTYNEQFFGPGTRLTVL.

The V and J genes are TRBV6-1 and TRBJ1-1; the D is unclear. The ends were cut back, 6 bases at V and 2 bases at J, with 16 bases in the middle. CDR1 and CDR2 from the germline V gene are MNHNS and SASEGT. There are 15 residues in the CDR3. The CDR3 protein is CASRKMSEINTEAFF. The DNA for the CDR3 is TGTGCCAGCAGAAAAATGTCGGAGATTAACACTGAAGCTTTCTTT.

This clonotype was seen more than once but under ten times. CDR3 bases: TGTGCCAGCAGCTTAACTAGCGGGAGTCCTCAAGAGACCCAGTACTTC. This translates into CASSLTSGSPQETQYF. J is TRBJ2-5 and V is TRBV7-9, with 11 positions matching TRBD2. Unmatched junction bases numbered 4, after V lost 2 bases and J lost 2 bases. This CDR3 comprises 16 residues. Germline lookup yields CDR1 SEHNR and CDR2 FQNEAQ (reference sequence).

The rearrangement links TRBV7-9 to TRBJ1-2; no reliable D call. V dropped 5 bases and J dropped 3 bases, with 13 bases sitting between them. CDR1 SEHNR and CDR2 FQNEAQ come from the germline V gene (reference sequence). The CDR3 is made up of 14 amino acids. CDR3 residues: CASSLGSGHYGYTF. CDR3 nucleotide sequence: TGTGCCAGCAGCCTGGGCAGCGGCCACTATGGCTACACCTTC.

The chain uses TRBV27 and TRBJ2-5; 10 nucleotides line up with TRBD1. This CDR3 spans 13 amino acids. Trimming at V came to 6 bases and at J to 9 bases, leaving 7 bases not matched to a gene. The germline CDR1 and CDR2 sequences are MNHEY and SMNVEV (reference sequence). CDR3 coding DNA: TGTGCCAGCAGCCGAGGACAGGGGGACCCCCAGTACTTC. Translated, it gives CASSRGQGDPQYF.